This is a list of T cell receptor beta chains from one sample in a study of blood T cells in healthy people across ages. Using its own MiXCR run on the 5' RACE reads, TCRdb lists one record per CDR3 protein. The sample has approximately 900,000 distinct CDR3 sequences, roughly 28% seen once; the top ten hold more than 8.5%. These data are also associated with another study on T cells of mothers and their children.

Sequenced: blood. The receptor set was obtained from a woman in her 40s in good health. Both conserved end residues are part of each CDR3. The order of the fields is D gene, clone size, J gene, V gene, CDR3 DNA, CDR3 protein. A D gene is named only where the DNA matches it firmly. Clone size, where shown, is once, few, many, or a class for clones that have expanded.

D gene: TRBD1
clone size: NA
J gene: TRBJ2-5
V gene: TRBV24-1
CDR3 DNA: TGTGCCACCAGTGATCACCCAGGACAGGGTACGGGAGAGCAGTACTTC
CDR3 protein: CATSDHPGQGTGEQYF

D gene: NA
clone size: NA
J gene: TRBJ2-7
V gene: TRBV7-9
CDR3 DNA: TGTGCCAGCAGCTCGACCACCCGCTCCTACAATGAGCAGTACTTC
CDR3 protein: CASSSTTRSYNEQYF

D gene: NA
clone size: NA
J gene: TRBJ1-2
V gene: TRBV6-5
CDR3 DNA: TGTGCCAGCAGTTCCCCGCGACGGCGCTATGGCTACACCTTC
CDR3 protein: CASSSPRRRYGYTF

D gene: NA
clone size: many
J gene: TRBJ2-6
V gene: TRBV28
CDR3 DNA: TGTGCCAGCAGTTTATCCAACTCTGGGGCCAACGTCCTGACTTTC
CDR3 protein: CASSLSNSGANVLTF

D gene: TRBD1
clone size: few
J gene: TRBJ1-5
V gene: TRBV14
CDR3 DNA: TGTGCCTACAAGGACAGGGAGAGGGATCGTCAGCCCCAGCATTTT
CDR3 protein: CAYKDRERDRQPQHF

D gene: TRBD2
clone size: NA
J gene: TRBJ2-1
V gene: TRBV20-1
CDR3 DNA: TGCAGTGCTAGACTAAAGCGGGGGGGCTTCAATGAGCAGTTCTTC
CDR3 protein: CSARLKRGGFNEQFF

D gene: NA
clone size: many
J gene: TRBJ2-1
V gene: TRBV24-1
CDR3 DNA: TGTGCCACCAGTGATTTGCGACAAGGCGGAAAGCAGTTCTTC
CDR3 protein: CATSDLRQGGKQFF

D gene: TRBD1
clone size: NA
J gene: TRBJ2-4
V gene: TRBV6-2/TRBV6-3
CDR3 DNA: TGTGCCAGCAGTTTCAGGGGGCTCGAGAAAAGCATTCAGTACTTC
CDR3 protein: CASSFRGLEKSIQYF

D gene: NA
clone size: NA
J gene: TRBJ2-5
V gene: TRBV3-1
CDR3 DNA: TGTGCCAGCAGCCCGGTTGCGCCTCAAGAGACCCAGTACTTC
CDR3 protein: CASSPVAPQETQYF

D gene: NA
clone size: NA
J gene: TRBJ2-3
V gene: TRBV10-3
CDR3 DNA: TGTGCCGCACGGCCGCTTGGGACGGGTACAGATACGCAGTATTTT
CDR3 protein: CAARPLGTGTDTQYF

D gene: NA
clone size: many
J gene: TRBJ1-2
V gene: TRBV6-5
CDR3 DNA: TGTGCCAGCAGTCCTACAGGGAAGAGTTATGGCTACACCTTC
CDR3 protein: CASSPTGKSYGYTF

D gene: NA
clone size: many
J gene: TRBJ2-7
V gene: TRBV28
CDR3 DNA: TGTGCCAGCAATCTCCGGGGACGGTCCTCCTACGAGCAGTACTTC
CDR3 protein: CASNLRGRSSYEQYF

D gene: NA
clone size: NA
J gene: TRBJ2-7
V gene: TRBV29-1
CDR3 DNA: TGCAGCGTTCAATCTAGCTCCTACGAGCAGTACTTC
CDR3 protein: CSVQSSSYEQYF

D gene: NA
clone size: few
J gene: TRBJ1-1
V gene: TRBV20-1
CDR3 DNA: TGCAGTGCCCCATCACAGTCTGGACCCCCTGAAGCTTTCTTT
CDR3 protein: CSAPSQSGPPEAFF

D gene: NA
clone size: NA
J gene: TRBJ2-5
V gene: TRBV15
CDR3 DNA: TGTGCCACCAAGGAGGGGACTCAAGAGACCCAGTACTTC
CDR3 protein: CATKEGTQETQYF

D gene: TRBD1
clone size: NA
J gene: TRBJ1-6
V gene: TRBV5-8
CDR3 DNA: TGTGCCAGCAGCTTGGGTACAACAGGGGGGGTTCGGGCCCTCCACTTT
CDR3 protein: CASSLGTTGGVRALHF

D gene: NA
clone size: NA
J gene: TRBJ2-1
V gene: TRBV28
CDR3 DNA: TGTGCCACCCAGGGGCCCCCAGCCGGCAATGAGCAGTTCTTC
CDR3 protein: CATQGPPAGNEQFF

D gene: NA
clone size: NA
J gene: TRBJ2-3
V gene: TRBV7-8
CDR3 DNA: TGTGCCGGCAGCTTCCAGTTAGATACGCAGTATTTT
CDR3 protein: CAGSFQLDTQYF

D gene: NA
clone size: NA
J gene: TRBJ2-3
V gene: TRBV11-2
CDR3 DNA: TGTGCCAGCAGCGTAGGGCCTAGCGAGGCAGATACGCAGTATTTT
CDR3 protein: CASSVGPSEADTQYF

D gene: TRBD2
clone size: many
J gene: TRBJ2-1
V gene: TRBV12-3/TRBV12-4
CDR3 DNA: TGTGCCAGCATGCGGGGGGATATTGATGAGCAGTTCTTC
CDR3 protein: CASMRGDIDEQFF

D gene: NA
clone size: many
J gene: TRBJ2-3
V gene: TRBV7-9
CDR3 DNA: TGTGCCAGCAGCCCGCAAATCCGCAGAGGAGATACGCAGTATTTT
CDR3 protein: CASSPQIRRGDTQYF

D gene: NA
clone size: many
J gene: TRBJ1-5
V gene: TRBV7-2
CDR3 DNA: TGTGCCAGCAGTTTACGGCAGGGAAGCAATCAGCCCCAGCATTTT
CDR3 protein: CASSLRQGSNQPQHF

D gene: NA
clone size: NA
J gene: TRBJ2-5
V gene: TRBV25-1
CDR3 DNA: TGTGCTAGCAAGACAGGATCCAGGGAGACCCAGTACTTC
CDR3 protein: CASKTGSRETQYF

D gene: NA
clone size: NA
J gene: TRBJ1-2
V gene: TRBV14
CDR3 DNA: TGTGCCAGCAGCCTGAATAATAACTATGGCTACACCTTC
CDR3 protein: CASSLNNNYGYTF

D gene: NA
clone size: NA
J gene: TRBJ1-5
V gene: TRBV18
CDR3 DNA: TGTGCCAGCTCACCACAGGTACAGTCTAGCAATCAGCCCCAGCATTTT
CDR3 protein: CASSPQVQSSNQPQHF

D gene: NA
clone size: NA
J gene: TRBJ2-1
V gene: TRBV4-3
CDR3 DNA: TGCGCCAGCAGCCAAGAGCCCGCGGGGACGAGCTCCTACAATGAGCAGTTCTTC
CDR3 protein: CASSQEPAGTSSYNEQFF

D gene: NA
clone size: NA
J gene: TRBJ1-6
V gene: TRBV18
CDR3 DNA: TGTGCCAGCTCACCAGGGGTAGGATCACCCCTCCACTTT
CDR3 protein: CASSPGVGSPLHF

D gene: TRBD1
clone size: many
J gene: TRBJ2-1
V gene: TRBV20-1
CDR3 DNA: TGCAGTGCCAGACAGGGGACCTACAATGAGCAGTTCTTC
CDR3 protein: CSARQGTYNEQFF

D gene: NA
clone size: NA
J gene: TRBJ2-5
V gene: TRBV11-1
CDR3 DNA: TGTGCCAGCAGCTTAGCCACAGGGTCTCAGTACTTC
CDR3 protein: CASSLATGSQYF

D gene: TRBD1
clone size: many
J gene: TRBJ2-7
V gene: TRBV20-1
CDR3 DNA: TGCAGTGCTAGAGAGACAGGGGTGCCCTCCTACTACGAGCAGTACTTC
CDR3 protein: CSARETGVPSYYEQYF

D gene: NA
clone size: many
J gene: TRBJ1-2
V gene: TRBV30
CDR3 DNA: TGTGCCTGGATTGAAGGACGTTACTATGGCTACACCTTC
CDR3 protein: CAWIEGRYYGYTF

D gene: NA
clone size: few
J gene: TRBJ1-5
V gene: TRBV5-1
CDR3 DNA: TGCGCCAGCAGCTTAAGGGGCGAGAGCAATCAGCCCCAGCATTTT
CDR3 protein: CASSLRGESNQPQHF

D gene: NA
clone size: few
J gene: TRBJ1-2
V gene: TRBV20-1
CDR3 DNA: TGCAGTGCTAGAGGCACCTCCACCTTC
CDR3 protein: CSARGTSTF

D gene: TRBD1
clone size: NA
J gene: TRBJ1-6
V gene: TRBV4-1
CDR3 DNA: TGCGCCAGCAGCTGGACAGGGAGCGTGTATAATTCACCCCTCCACTTT
CDR3 protein: CASSWTGSVYNSPLHF

D gene: NA
clone size: NA
J gene: TRBJ2-3
V gene: TRBV7-2
CDR3 DNA: TGTGCCAGCAGCTATGACGGAAGCACAGATACGCAGTATTTT
CDR3 protein: CASSYDGSTDTQYF

D gene: NA
clone size: NA
J gene: TRBJ1-1
V gene: TRBV5-1
CDR3 DNA: TGCGCCAGCAGCTTGGGTGGACACGGAGACACTGAAGCTTTCTTT
CDR3 protein: CASSLGGHGDTEAFF

D gene: NA
clone size: NA
J gene: TRBJ2-7
V gene: TRBV18
CDR3 DNA: TGTGCCAGCTCACCACCTTCTTCCGGCTGCTACGAGCAGTACTTC
CDR3 protein: CASSPPSSGCYEQYF

D gene: TRBD1
clone size: NA
J gene: TRBJ2-1
V gene: TRBV7-9
CDR3 DNA: TGTGCCAGCAGCTTATCTGACAGGGGTAGGAATGAGCAGTTCTTC
CDR3 protein: CASSLSDRGRNEQFF

D gene: NA
clone size: many
J gene: TRBJ2-7
V gene: TRBV5-1
CDR3 DNA: TGCGCCAGCAGCGCAGCATCGGGCTTCTACGAGCAGTACTTC
CDR3 protein: CASSAASGFYEQYF

D gene: TRBD2
clone size: NA
J gene: TRBJ2-3
V gene: TRBV7-9
CDR3 DNA: TGTGCCAGCAGCTCGGGACTAGCCCCAGTTGTGGCGCAGTATTTT
CDR3 protein: CASSSGLAPVVAQYF

D gene: TRBD2
clone size: many
J gene: TRBJ2-1
V gene: TRBV6-2/TRBV6-3
CDR3 DNA: TGTGCCAGCAGTAAGGGGACTAGCGGCTCCTACAATGAGCAGTTCTTC
CDR3 protein: CASSKGTSGSYNEQFF

D gene: NA
clone size: NA
J gene: TRBJ2-7
V gene: TRBV7-3
CDR3 DNA: TGTGCCAGCAGCCAAGACGGGGGCTCGGGCTACGAGCAGTACTTC
CDR3 protein: CASSQDGGSGYEQYF

D gene: TRBD1
clone size: few
J gene: TRBJ1-2
V gene: TRBV29-1
CDR3 DNA: TGCAGCGTTGAGGAAGACAGGGGGCGGTGGTATGGCTACACCTTC
CDR3 protein: CSVEEDRGRWYGYTF

D gene: NA
clone size: few
J gene: TRBJ1-4
V gene: TRBV18
CDR3 DNA: TGTGCCAGCTCACCATTCAACAGGGTGAATGAAAAACTGTTTTTT
CDR3 protein: CASSPFNRVNEKLFF

D gene: TRBD1
clone size: NA
J gene: TRBJ1-2
V gene: TRBV13
CDR3 DNA: TGTGCCAGCAGCCGATTGGGACAGGGGGCCGATGGCTACACCTTC
CDR3 protein: CASSRLGQGADGYTF

D gene: TRBD2
clone size: few
J gene: TRBJ2-1
V gene: TRBV4-1
CDR3 DNA: TGCGCCAGCAGCCAGGGGACTAGCGGGGCGGTGGCCTACAATGAGCAGTTCTTC
CDR3 protein: CASSQGTSGAVAYNEQFF

D gene: NA
clone size: few
J gene: TRBJ1-2
V gene: TRBV4-3
CDR3 DNA: TGCGCCAGCAGCCAAGAGCGGGGGCCGCACTATGGCTACACCTTC
CDR3 protein: CASSQERGPHYGYTF

D gene: TRBD2
clone size: NA
J gene: TRBJ2-5
V gene: TRBV27
CDR3 DNA: TGTGCCAGCACCCTCGCTAGCGGGGGGGCGGGGACCCAGTACTTC
CDR3 protein: CASTLASGGAGTQYF

D gene: NA
clone size: few
J gene: TRBJ1-2
V gene: TRBV19
CDR3 DNA: TGTGCCAGTAGTAGGGTGGACCTGGCAGGTCACTATGGCTACACCTTC
CDR3 protein: CASSRVDLAGHYGYTF